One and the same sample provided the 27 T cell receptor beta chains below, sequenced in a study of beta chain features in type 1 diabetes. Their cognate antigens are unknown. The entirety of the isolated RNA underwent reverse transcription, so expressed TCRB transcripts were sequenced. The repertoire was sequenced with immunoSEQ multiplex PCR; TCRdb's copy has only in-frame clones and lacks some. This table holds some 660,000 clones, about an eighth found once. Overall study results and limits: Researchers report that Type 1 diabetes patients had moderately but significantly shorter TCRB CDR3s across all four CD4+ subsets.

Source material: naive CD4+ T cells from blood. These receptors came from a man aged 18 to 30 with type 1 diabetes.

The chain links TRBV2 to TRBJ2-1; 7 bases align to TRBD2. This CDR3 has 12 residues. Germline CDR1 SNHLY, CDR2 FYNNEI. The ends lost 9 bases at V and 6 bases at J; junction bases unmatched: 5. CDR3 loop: CARPSGGNEQFF. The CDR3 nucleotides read TGTGCCAGGCCGTCGGGGGGCAATGAGCAGTTCTTC. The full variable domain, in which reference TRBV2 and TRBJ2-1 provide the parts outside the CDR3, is EPEVTQTPSHQVTQMGQEVILRCVPISNHLYFYWYRQILGQKVEFLVSFYNNEISEKSEIFDDQFSVERPDGSNFTLKIRSTKLEDSAMYFCARPSGGNEQFFGPGTRLTVL.

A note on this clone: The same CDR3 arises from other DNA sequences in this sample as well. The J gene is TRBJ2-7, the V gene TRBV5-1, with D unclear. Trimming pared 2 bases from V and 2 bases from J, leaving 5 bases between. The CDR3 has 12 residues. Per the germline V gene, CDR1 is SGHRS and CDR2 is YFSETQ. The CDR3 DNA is TGCGCCAGCAGCTTTGGACCCTACGAGCAGTACTTC. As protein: CASSFGPYEQYF.

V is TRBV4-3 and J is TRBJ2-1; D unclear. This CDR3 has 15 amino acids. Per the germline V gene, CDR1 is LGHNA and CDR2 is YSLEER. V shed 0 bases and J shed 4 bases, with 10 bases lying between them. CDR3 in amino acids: CASSQERAVYNEQFF. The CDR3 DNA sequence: TGCGCCAGCAGCCAAGAAAGGGCAGTTTACAATGAGCAGTTCTTC.

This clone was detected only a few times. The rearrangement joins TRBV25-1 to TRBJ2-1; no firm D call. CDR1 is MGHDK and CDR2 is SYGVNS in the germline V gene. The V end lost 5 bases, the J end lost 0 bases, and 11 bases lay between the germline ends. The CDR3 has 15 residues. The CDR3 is CASSIRLSSYNEQFF. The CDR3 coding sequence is TGTGCCAGCAGTATTCGCCTTAGCTCCTACAATGAGCAGTTCTTC.

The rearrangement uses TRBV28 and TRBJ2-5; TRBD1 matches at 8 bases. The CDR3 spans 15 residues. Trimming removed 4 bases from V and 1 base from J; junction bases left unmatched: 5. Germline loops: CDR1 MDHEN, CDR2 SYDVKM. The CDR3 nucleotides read TGTGCCAGCAGTTATTCCGGGACAGGCCAAGAGACCCAGTACTTC. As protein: CASSYSGTGQETQYF. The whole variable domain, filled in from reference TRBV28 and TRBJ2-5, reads DVKVTQSSRYLVKRTGEKVFLECVQDMDHENMFWYRQDPGLGLRLIYFSYDVKMKEKGDIPEGYSVSREKKERFSLILESASTNQTSMYLCASSYSGTGQETQYFGPGTRLLVL.

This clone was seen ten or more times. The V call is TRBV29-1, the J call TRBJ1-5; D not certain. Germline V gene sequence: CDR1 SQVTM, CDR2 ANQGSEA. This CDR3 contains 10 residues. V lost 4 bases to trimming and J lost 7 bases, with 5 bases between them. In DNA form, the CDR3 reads TGCAGCGTTGGAGGCCAGCCCCAGCATTTT. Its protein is CSVGGQPQHF.

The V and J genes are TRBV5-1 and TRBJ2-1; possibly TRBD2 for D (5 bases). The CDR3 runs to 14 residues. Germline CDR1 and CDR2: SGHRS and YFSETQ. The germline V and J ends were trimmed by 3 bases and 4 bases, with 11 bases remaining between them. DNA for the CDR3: TGCGCCAGCAGCTCGGGGATCGTTTACAATGAGCAGTTCTTC. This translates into CASSSGIVYNEQFF.

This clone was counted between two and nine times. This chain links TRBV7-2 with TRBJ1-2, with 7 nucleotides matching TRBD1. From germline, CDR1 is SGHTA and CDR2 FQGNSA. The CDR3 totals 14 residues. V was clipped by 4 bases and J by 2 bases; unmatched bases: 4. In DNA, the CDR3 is TGTGCCAGCAGCTGGGACAGAAGAAACTATGGCTACACCTTC. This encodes CASSWDRRNYGYTF.

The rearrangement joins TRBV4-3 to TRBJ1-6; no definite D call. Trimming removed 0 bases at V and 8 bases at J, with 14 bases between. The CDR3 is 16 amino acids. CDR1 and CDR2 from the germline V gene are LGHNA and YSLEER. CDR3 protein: CASSQDVPRQHSPLHF. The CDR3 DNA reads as TGCGCCAGCAGCCAAGATGTTCCGAGGCAGCATTCACCCCTCCACTTT.

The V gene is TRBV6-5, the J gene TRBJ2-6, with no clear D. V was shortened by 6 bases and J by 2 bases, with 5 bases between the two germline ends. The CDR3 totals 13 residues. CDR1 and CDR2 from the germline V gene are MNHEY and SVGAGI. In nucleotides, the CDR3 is TGTGCCAGCAGACAGCCTGGGGCCAACGTCCTGACTTTC. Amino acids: CASRQPGANVLTF.

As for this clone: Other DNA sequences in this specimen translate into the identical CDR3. The CDR3 sequence: CASSPGSTDTQYF. CDR3 in DNA: TGTGCCAGCTCACCCGGCAGCACAGATACGCAGTATTTT. The V gene is TRBV18, the J gene TRBJ2-3; no firm D call. V dropped 3 bases and J dropped 0 bases, with 4 bases sitting between them. CDR3 length: 13 residues. CDR1 KGHSH and CDR2 LQKENI come from the germline V gene.

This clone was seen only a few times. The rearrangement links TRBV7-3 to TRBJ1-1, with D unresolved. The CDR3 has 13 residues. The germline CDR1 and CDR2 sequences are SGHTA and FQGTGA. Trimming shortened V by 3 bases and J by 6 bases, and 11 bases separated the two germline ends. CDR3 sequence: CASSFNGGAEAFF. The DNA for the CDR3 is TGTGCCAGCAGCTTTAATGGAGGTGCTGAAGCTTTCTTT.

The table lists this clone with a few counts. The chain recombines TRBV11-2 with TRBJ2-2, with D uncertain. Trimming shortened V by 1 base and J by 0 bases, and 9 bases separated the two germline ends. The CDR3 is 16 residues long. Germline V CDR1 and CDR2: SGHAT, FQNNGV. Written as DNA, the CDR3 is TGTGCCAGCAGCTTAGTCCAGTTCGCGAACACCGGGGAGCTGTTTTTT. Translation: CASSLVQFANTGELFF.

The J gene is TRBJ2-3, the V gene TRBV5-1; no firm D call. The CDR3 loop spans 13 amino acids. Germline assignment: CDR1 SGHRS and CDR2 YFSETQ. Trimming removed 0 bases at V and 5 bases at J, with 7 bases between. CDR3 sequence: CASSLEALDTQYF. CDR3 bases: TGCGCCAGCAGCTTGGAGGCCCTAGATACGCAGTATTTT.

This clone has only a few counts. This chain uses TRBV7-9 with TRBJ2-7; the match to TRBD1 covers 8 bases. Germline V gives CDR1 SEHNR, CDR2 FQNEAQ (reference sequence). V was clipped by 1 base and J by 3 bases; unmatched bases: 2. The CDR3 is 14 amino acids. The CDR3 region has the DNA TGTGCCAGCAGCTTAGGAGGACAGGGCTACGAGCAGTACTTC. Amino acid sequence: CASSLGGQGYEQYF.

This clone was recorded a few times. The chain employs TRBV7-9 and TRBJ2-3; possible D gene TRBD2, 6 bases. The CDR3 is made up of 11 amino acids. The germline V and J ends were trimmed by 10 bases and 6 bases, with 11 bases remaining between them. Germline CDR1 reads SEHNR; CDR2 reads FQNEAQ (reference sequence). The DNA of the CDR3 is TGTGCCACCGGGGGTTCCGATACGCAGTATTTT. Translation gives CATGGSDTQYF.

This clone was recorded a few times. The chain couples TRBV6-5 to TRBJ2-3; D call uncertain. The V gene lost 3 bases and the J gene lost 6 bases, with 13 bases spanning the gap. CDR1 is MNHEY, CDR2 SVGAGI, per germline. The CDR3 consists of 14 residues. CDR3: CASSYSNPRDTQYF. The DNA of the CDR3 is TGTGCCAGCAGTTATTCAAATCCTCGGGATACGCAGTATTTT.

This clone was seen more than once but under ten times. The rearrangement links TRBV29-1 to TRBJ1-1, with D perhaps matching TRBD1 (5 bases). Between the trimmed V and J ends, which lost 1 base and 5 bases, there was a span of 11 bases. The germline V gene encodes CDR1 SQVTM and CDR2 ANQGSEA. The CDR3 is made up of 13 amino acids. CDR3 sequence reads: CSVEVASGTEAFF. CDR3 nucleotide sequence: TGCAGCGTTGAAGTTGCCTCAGGGACTGAAGCTTTCTTT. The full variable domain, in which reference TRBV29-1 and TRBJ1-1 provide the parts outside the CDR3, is SAVISQKPSRDICQRGTSLTIQCQVDSQVTMMFWYRQQPGQSLTLIATANQGSEATYESGFVIDKFPISRPNLTFSTLTVSNMSPEDSSIYLCSVEVASGTEAFFGQGTRLTVV.

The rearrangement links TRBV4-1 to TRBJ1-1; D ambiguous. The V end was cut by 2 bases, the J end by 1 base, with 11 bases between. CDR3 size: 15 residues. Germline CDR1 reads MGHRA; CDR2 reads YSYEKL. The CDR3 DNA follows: TGCGCCAGCAGCCAAACTGCCCAGGCGAACACTGAAGCTTTCTTT. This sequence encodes CASSQTAQANTEAFF.

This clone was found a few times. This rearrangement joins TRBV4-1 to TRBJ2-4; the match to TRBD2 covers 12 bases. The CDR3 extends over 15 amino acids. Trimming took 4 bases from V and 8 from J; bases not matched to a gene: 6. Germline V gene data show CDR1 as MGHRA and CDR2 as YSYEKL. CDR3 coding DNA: TGCGCCAGCAGCCGCTTGGGACTAGCGGGTTACATTCAGTACTTC. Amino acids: CASSRLGLAGYIQYF.

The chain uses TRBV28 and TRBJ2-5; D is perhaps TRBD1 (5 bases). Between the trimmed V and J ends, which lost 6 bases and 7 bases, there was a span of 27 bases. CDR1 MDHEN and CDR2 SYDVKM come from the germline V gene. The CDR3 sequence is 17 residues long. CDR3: CASRPRYRAGPQGTQYF. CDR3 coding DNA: TGTGCCAGCAGGCCCCGGTATCGGGCAGGGCCTCAGGGGACCCAGTACTTC.

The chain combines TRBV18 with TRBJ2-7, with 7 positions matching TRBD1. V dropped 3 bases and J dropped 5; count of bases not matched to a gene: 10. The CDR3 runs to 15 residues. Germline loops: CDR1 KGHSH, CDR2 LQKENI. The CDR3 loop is CASSPRTGVKDEQYF. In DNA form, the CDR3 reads TGTGCCAGCTCACCCCGGACAGGAGTAAAGGACGAGCAGTACTTC.

The CDR3 nucleotides read TGTGCCTGGAGGGGTAGCGGCTCCTACAATGAGCAGTTCTTC. It is translated as CAWRGSGSYNEQFF. The genes are TRBV30 and TRBJ2-1, with D possibly being TRBD2 (6 bases). Germline V lookup: CDR1 GTSNPN, CDR2 SVGIG (reference sequence). The CDR3 sequence is 14 residues long. Trimming pared 3 bases from V and 0 bases from J, leaving 9 bases between.

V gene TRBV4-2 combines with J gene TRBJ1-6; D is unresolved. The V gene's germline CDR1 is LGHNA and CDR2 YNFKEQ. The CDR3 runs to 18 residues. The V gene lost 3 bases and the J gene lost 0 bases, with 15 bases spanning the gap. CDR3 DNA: TGTGCCAGCAGCCACGGACTTTCTGGCGGCTCCTATAATTCACCCCTCCACTTT. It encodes CASSHGLSGGSYNSPLHF.

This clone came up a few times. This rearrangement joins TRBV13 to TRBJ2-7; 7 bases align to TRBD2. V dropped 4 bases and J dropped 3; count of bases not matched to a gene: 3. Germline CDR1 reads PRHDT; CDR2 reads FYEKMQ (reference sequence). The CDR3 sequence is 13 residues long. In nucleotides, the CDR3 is TGTGCCAGCAGCTCCGGACTAGTCTACGAGCAGTACTTC. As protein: CASSSGLVYEQYF.

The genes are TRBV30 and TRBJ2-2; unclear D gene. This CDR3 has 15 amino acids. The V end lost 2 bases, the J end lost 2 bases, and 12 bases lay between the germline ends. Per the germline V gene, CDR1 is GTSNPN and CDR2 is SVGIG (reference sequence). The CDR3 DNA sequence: TGTGCCTGGAGTCAGTGGCGTTTTAACACCGGGGAGCTGTTTTTT. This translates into CAWSQWRFNTGELFF.

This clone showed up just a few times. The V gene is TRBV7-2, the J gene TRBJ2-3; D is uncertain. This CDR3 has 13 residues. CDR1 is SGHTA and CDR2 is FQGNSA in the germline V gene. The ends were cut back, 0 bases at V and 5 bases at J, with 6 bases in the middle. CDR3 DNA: TGTGCCAGCAGCTTAGCGAATGAAGATACGCAGTATTTT. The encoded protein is CASSLANEDTQYF.